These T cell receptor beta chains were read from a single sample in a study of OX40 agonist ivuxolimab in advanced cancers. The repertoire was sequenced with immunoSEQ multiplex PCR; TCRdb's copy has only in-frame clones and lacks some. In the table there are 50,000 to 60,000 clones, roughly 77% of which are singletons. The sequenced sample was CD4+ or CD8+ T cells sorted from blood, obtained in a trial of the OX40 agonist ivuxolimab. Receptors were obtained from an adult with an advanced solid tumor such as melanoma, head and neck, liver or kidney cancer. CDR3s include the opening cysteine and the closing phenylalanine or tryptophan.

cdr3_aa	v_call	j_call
CASSSGTFTDTQYF	TRBV5-1	TRBJ2-3
CASSHRREVRETQYF	TRBV4-1	TRBJ2-5
CASSQKTGNQETQYF	TRBV5-4	TRBJ2-5
CASSLERNTEAFF	TRBV7-3	TRBJ1-1
CASSLDQGGGAYEQYF	TRBV11-2	TRBJ2-7
CASSGQGLEKLFF	TRBV6-6	TRBJ1-4
CASSPDRDNTIYF	TRBV6-6	TRBJ1-3
CASQGVREEQYF	TRBV19	TRBJ2-7
CSALTGGLFQPQHF	TRBV29-1	TRBJ1-5
CASMSGTLNTGELFF	TRBV5-1	TRBJ2-2
CAIPGVYGYTF	TRBV6-4	TRBJ1-2
CASSQSVSSYQSGTDIQYF	TRBV23-1	TRBJ2-4
CAISDLHRGGEETQYF	TRBV10-3	TRBJ2-5
CAWRRQGNSYEQYF	TRBV30	TRBJ2-7
CASSVTPGGFLSSGNTIYF	TRBV9	TRBJ1-3
CASSSTGFGGYTF	TRBV28	TRBJ1-2